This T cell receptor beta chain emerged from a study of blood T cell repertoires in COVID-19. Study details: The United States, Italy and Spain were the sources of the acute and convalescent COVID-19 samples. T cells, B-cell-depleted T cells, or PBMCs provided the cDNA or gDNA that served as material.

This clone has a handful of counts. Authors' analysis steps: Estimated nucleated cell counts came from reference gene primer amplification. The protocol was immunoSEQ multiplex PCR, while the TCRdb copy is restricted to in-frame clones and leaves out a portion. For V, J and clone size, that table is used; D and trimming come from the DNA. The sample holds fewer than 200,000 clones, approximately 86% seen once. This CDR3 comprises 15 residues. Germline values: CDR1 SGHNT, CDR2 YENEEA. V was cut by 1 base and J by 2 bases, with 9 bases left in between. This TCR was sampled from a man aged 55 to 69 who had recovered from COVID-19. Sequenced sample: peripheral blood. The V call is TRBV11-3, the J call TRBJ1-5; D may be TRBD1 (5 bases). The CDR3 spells CASSLGGRGNQPQHF. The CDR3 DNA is TGTGCCAGCAGCTTAGGGGGCAGGGGCAATCAGCCCCAGCATTTT.